This T cell receptor (beta chain) was identified in a study of PD-L1 blockade in urothelial cancer. On the study more broadly: In the mid-2010s, patients got going on atezolizumab, taking 1,200 mg intravenously every 3 weeks. Between 0 and 3 chemotherapy regimens preceded treatment for each patient.

Noted time point: peripheral blood 6 weeks after treatment start. Pretreatment and on-treatment samples were taken, numbering 1 to 8 per patient. In its sample, this clone was seen once. Clones were read by immunoSEQ multiplex PCR, and TCRdb kept only the in-frame ones, dropping some. The sample includes some 40,000 clones, around four fifths of them seen just once. The specimen comprised PBMCs, sampled around atezolizumab (anti-PD-L1) treatment. This clonotype was obtained from a man between 40 and 49 years old with urothelial cancer.

The CDR3 here is CASSPLNQPQHF. The CDR3 nucleotides read TGTGCCAGTAGTCCGTTAAATCAGCCCCAGCATTTT. The gene calls are TRBV19 and TRBJ1-5; D not certain. The CDR3 is made up of 12 amino acids. Germline CDR1 reads LNHDA; CDR2 reads SQIVND (reference sequence). V lost 5 bases to trimming and J lost 4 bases, with 6 bases between them. Full variable domain (rest looked up from reference TRBV19 and TRBJ1-5): DGGITQSPKYLFRKEGQNVTLSCEQNLNHDAMYWYRQDPGQGLRLIYYSQIVNDFQKGDIAEGYSVSREKKESFPLTVTSAQKNPTAFYLCASSPLNQPQHFGDGTRLSIL.